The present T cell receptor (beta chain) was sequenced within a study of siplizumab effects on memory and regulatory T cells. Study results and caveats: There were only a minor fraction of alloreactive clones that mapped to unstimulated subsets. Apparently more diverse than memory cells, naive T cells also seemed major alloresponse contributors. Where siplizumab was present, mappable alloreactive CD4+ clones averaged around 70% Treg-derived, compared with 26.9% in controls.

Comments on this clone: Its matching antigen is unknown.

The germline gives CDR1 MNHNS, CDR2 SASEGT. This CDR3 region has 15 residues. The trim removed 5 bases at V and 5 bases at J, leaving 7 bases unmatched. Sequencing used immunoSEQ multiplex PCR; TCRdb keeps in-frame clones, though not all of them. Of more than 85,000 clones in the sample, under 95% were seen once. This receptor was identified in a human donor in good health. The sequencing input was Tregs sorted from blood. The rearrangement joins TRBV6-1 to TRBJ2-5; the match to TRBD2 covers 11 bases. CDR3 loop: CASSKTLAGAETQYF. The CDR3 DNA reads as TGTGCCAGCAGTAAGACACTAGCGGGGGCGGAGACCCAGTACTTC.